The sequence of this T cell receptor beta chain was determined in a study of blood T cell repertoires in COVID-19. About the study: The study drew acute and convalescent COVID-19 samples from the United States, Italy and Spain. PBMCs, B-cell-depleted T cells, or T cells were the source of the cDNA or gDNA that made up the material.

This CDR3 spans 14 amino acids. Germline V gene lookup returns CDR1 SGHAT and CDR2 FQNNGV. Trimming removed 5 bases from V and 0 bases from J; junction bases left unmatched: 1. This clone was detected once. In the original analysis: Cell counts per sample came from amplifying reference gene primers. Profiled with immunoSEQ multiplex PCR; TCRdb holds only in-frame clones, not every one. V, J and clone size derive from that table, while D and trimming were established from the DNA sequence. The table includes approximately 130,000 clones, approximately 86% detected once. The chain is built from TRBV11-2 and TRBJ1-1; 9 bases are shared with TRBD1. Sequencing input: peripheral blood. The receptor comes from a woman between 50 and 59 years old who had recovered from COVID-19. The CDR3 loop reads CASSRTGVNTEAFF. CDR3 DNA: TGTGCCAGCAGCCGGACAGGGGTGAACACTGAAGCTTTCTTT.